This T cell receptor (beta chain) was sequenced for a study of early T cells in non-severe SARS-CoV-2 infection. TCRdb re-analysed the 5' RACE reads in MiXCR, keeping a single row per CDR3 protein. The sample records roughly 100,000 distinct CDR3 sequences, about 14% being singletons. The V end was cut by 1 base, the J end by 3 bases, with 13 bases between. The germline V gene encodes CDR1 SGHTA and CDR2 FQGNSA. This CDR3 has 16 residues. The chain employs TRBV7-2 and TRBJ1-5, with unresolved D. The source is an adult who was a healthcare worker with PCR-confirmed SARS-CoV-2 infection or an uninfected control (not recorded which). The specimen sequenced was whole blood. The CDR3 bases are TGTGCCAGCAGCTTAGTAACGGGCAGTCTCAATCAGCCCCAGCATTTT. Residues: CASSLVTGSLNQPQHF.